The T cell receptor (beta chain) described here comes from a study of T cell changes during pregnancy in multiple sclerosis. Per the germline V gene, CDR1 is SGDLS and CDR2 is YYNGEE. The J segment lost 6 bases and the V segment lost 3 bases, leaving 5 bases of the junction unmatched. The CDR3 runs 13 residues. The table came from immunoSEQ multiplex PCR; TCRdb's copy has only in-frame clones and leaves some out. Counted here are tens of thousands of clones, roughly 92% occurring once; the ten biggest clones make up 3% to 4%. The receptor's source is a female donor in good health, enrolled as a control in a pregnancy study. The source was peripheral blood, collected after pregnancy. The J gene is TRBJ1-2, the V gene TRBV9; 7 bases line up with TRBD1. The DNA of the CDR3 is TGTGCCAGCAGCGCACAAACAGGGGATGGCTACACCTTC. Translated, it gives CASSAQTGDGYTF.